The 13 T cell receptor beta chains in this list originate from one sample, sequenced in a study of T-cell reconstitution after alpha-beta-depleted transplantation in children. It was with unique molecular identifiers that the TCRbeta library was prepared. MiXCR, run by TCRdb on the PCR reads, gives a single entry per CDR3 protein. Among 490,000 or so distinct CDR3 sequences listed, about an eighth were seen once. The sequencing used PBMCs from the stem cell graft donor, collected from the stem cell graft. These receptors were taken from a human donor who donated a stem cell graft to a child with combined immunodeficiency.

This clonotype was detected a few times. The genes are TRBV4-3 and TRBJ2-4, with D tentatively TRBD2 (6 bases). The CDR3 is 19 amino acids. Trimming took off 3 bases at V and 2 bases at J, with 23 bases between the two ends. Per germline, CDR1 LGHNA and CDR2 YSLEER. The DNA for the CDR3 is TGCGCCAGCAGCCACCTGGACTACCGGGACCCTTTTTCCAAAAACATTCAGTACTTC. Its protein product is CASSHLDYRDPFSKNIQYF.

This clonotype was seen ten or more times. The J gene is TRBJ1-1, the V gene TRBV12-3 or TRBV12-4; D perhaps matches TRBD1 (5 bases). Trimming stripped 7 bases from V and 1 base from J, with 16 bases between. CDR3 size: 15 residues. The CDR3: CASTTTQTANTEAFF. The CDR3 DNA sequence: TGTGCCAGCACTACCACCCAGACAGCGAACACTGAAGCTTTCTTT.

This clonotype has just a few counts. At one boundary the junction diverges from the germline segment, which might be a read error. This chain uses TRBV2 with TRBJ2-6, with D possibly TRBD1 on 5 matching bases. Per germline, CDR1 SNHLY and CDR2 FYNNEI. This CDR3 is built from 14 residues. DNA of the CDR3: TGTGCCAGCACTGAAGGGGCTGGGGCCAACGTCCTGACTTTC. It specifies CASTEGAGANVLTF.

This clonotype appeared a few times. The V call is TRBV5-6, the J call TRBJ2-1; no clear D. V shed 1 base and J shed 6 bases, with 8 bases lying between them. The V gene's germline CDR1 is SGHDT and CDR2 YYEEEE. The CDR3 consists of 13 residues. For the CDR3, the DNA is TGTGCCAGCAGCTTGACTTGGAGCAATGAGCAGTTCTTC. Protein product: CASSLTWSNEQFF.

This clonotype was seen repeatedly, ten times or more. This chain links TRBV15 with TRBJ2-7; TRBD1 matches 7 bases. The germline V gene encodes CDR1 LNHNV and CDR2 YYDKDF (reference sequence). The CDR3 has 15 residues. The V segment lost 4 bases and the J segment 2 bases; nucleotides outside the gene matches: 8. For the CDR3, the DNA is TGTGCCACCAGCAAGGGAACAGGGGTAACCTACGAGCAGTACTTC. Encoded protein: CATSKGTGVTYEQYF.

This chain joins TRBV7-2 and TRBJ2-7, with 7 bases identical to TRBD2. Germline trimming cut 3 bases from V and 3 bases from J; bases unmatched to any gene: 11. CDR3 length: 16 amino acids. The germline CDR1 and CDR2 sequences are SGHTA and FQGNSA. The CDR3 bases are TGTGCCAGCAGCTTGCCGACTAAGGGAGGGCACTACGAGCAGTACTTC. The encoded protein is CASSLPTKGGHYEQYF.

The gene calls are TRBV20-1 and TRBJ1-1; D is unclear. The length of the CDR3 is 15 residues. With 6 bases removed from V and 0 bases from J, the gap between germline ends came to 17 bases. Germline V gene lookup returns CDR1 DFQATT and CDR2 SNEGSKA (reference sequence). The CDR3 coding sequence is TGCAGTGCCCTTCCCCAGACCCTTCTGAACACTGAAGCTTTCTTT. Its translation: CSALPQTLLNTEAFF.

This clonotype occurred many times. V usage is TRBV3-1 and J usage is TRBJ1-5, with TRBD1 matching 10 bases. Germline V gene lookup returns CDR1 LGHDT and CDR2 YNNKEL (reference sequence). The CDR3 has 15 residues. V was clipped by 9 bases and J by 4 bases; unmatched bases: 9. The CDR3 loop reads CASGGQGLLNQPQHF. The CDR3 DNA sequence: TGTGCCAGTGGGGGACAGGGGCTCCTAAATCAGCCCCAGCATTTT.

The chain has TRBV12-3 or TRBV12-4 and TRBJ1-5, with 8 bases aligning to TRBD1. CDR3 length equals 20 residues. The J segment lost 6 bases and the V segment lost 2 bases, leaving 21 bases of the junction unmatched. CDR3 region: CASSLSTRTGLIVGIQPQHF. CDR3 bases: TGTGCCAGCAGTTTATCCACCCGGACAGGGTTGATCGTTGGGATTCAGCCCCAGCATTTT.

The rearrangement uses TRBV2 and TRBJ2-5; possibly TRBD2 for D (6 bases). Per germline, CDR1 SNHLY and CDR2 FYNNEI. The CDR3 loop spans 15 amino acids. The V end was cut by 3 bases, the J end by 2 bases, with 13 bases between. This CDR3 reads CASSEGLPPQETQYF. The CDR3 nucleotides are TGTGCCAGCAGTGAGGGACTGCCCCCTCAAGAGACCCAGTACTTC.

This clonotype was picked up a small number of times. The chain is built from TRBV7-3 and TRBJ1-2; 11 bases agree with TRBD1. The CDR3 extends over 14 amino acids. Germline loops: CDR1 SGHTA, CDR2 FQGTGA. The V gene end was trimmed by 5 bases and the J gene end by 8 bases; junction bases not matched to a gene: 7. CDR3 nucleotide sequence: TGTGCCAGCAGCAATAGGACAGGGGGCGGCGGCTACACCTTC. Amino acid sequence: CASSNRTGGGGYTF.

This clonotype was seen a few times. The CDR3 DNA sequence: TGTGCCAGCAGTCTACCGGGACAGAGATCCTACGAGCAGTACTTC. Its translation: CASSLPGQRSYEQYF. The chain joins TRBV6-5 to TRBJ2-7; 7 bases map to TRBD1. The CDR3 has 15 amino acids. V was clipped by 5 bases and J by 1 base; unmatched bases: 8. Germline values: CDR1 MNHEY, CDR2 SVGAGI.

This clonotype has only a few counts. The rearrangement joins TRBV12-5 to TRBJ2-1; TRBD2 matches 14 bases. The V gene's germline CDR1 is LGHNT and CDR2 FRNRAP. V was pared by 1 base and J by 9 bases, with 8 bases of the junction left unmatched. The CDR3 runs to 17 residues. This chain's CDR3 is CASGLGTSGRFQAEQFF. The CDR3 bases are TGTGCTAGTGGTTTGGGGACTAGCGGGAGGTTTCAAGCTGAGCAGTTCTTC.